One sample yielded the 29 T cell receptor beta chains listed below, sequenced in a study of naive and memory T cell subsets. Two oligonucleotides, mixed equimolar, formed the beta constant-region primer covering TRBC1 and TRBC2. Ligated cDNA was amplified by four rounds of PCR with nested alpha and beta constant-region primers and SP2. TCRdb re-derived calls from the UMI-ligation and nested PCR reads in MiXCR, one entry per CDR3 protein. The sample lists 20,000 to 25,000 distinct CDR3 sequences, approximately 8.8% occurring once. Sequences were obtained from central memory CD8+ T cells from blood. The receptors come from a human donor in good health.

This clonotype turned up a few times. The V and J genes are TRBV7-6 and TRBJ2-1; D is perhaps TRBD1 (6 bases). Germline lookup yields CDR1 SGHVS and CDR2 FNYEAQ. Trimming pared 10 bases from V and 12 bases from J, leaving 19 bases between. The CDR3 contains 12 residues. The CDR3 loop is CATRTGGGGQFF. CDR3 nucleotides: TGTGCCACCCGTACTGGGGGCGGCGGGCAGTTCTTC.

The V and J genes are TRBV5-6 and TRBJ2-7; D gene ambiguous. Germline lookup yields CDR1 SGHDT and CDR2 YYEEEE. The CDR3 is 11 residues long. V was shortened by 0 bases and J by 6 bases, with 4 bases between the two germline ends. Written as DNA, the CDR3 is TGTGCCAGCAGCTTGGAGGCCGAGCAGTACTTC. Amino acid sequence: CASSLEAEQYF.

This chain joins TRBV6-2 or TRBV6-3 and TRBJ2-5; D remains unclear. Trimming shortened V by 0 bases and J by 2 bases, and 7 bases separated the two germline ends. CDR3 length: 14 residues. In germline, CDR1 is MNHEY, CDR2 SVGEGT. In nucleotides, the CDR3 is TGTGCCAGCAGTTACTCGAATCCACAAGAGACCCAGTACTTC. It yields the protein CASSYSNPQETQYF.

Note on this clonotype: A single base separates this from a much larger clone, so it may be a read error. This chain connects TRBV12-3 or TRBV12-4 to TRBJ2-3; 13 bases fit TRBD2. This CDR3 is 17 amino acids long. Here the CDR3 reads CAGSSGLAGDVTDTQYF. CDR3 bases: TGTGCCGGCAGTTCCGGACTAGCGGGAGACGTGACAGATACGCAGTATTTT.

This chain joins TRBV27 and TRBJ2-3, with TRBD2 matching 11 bases. This CDR3 has 18 residues. Germline assignment: CDR1 MNHEY and CDR2 SMNVEV (reference sequence). The V gene end was trimmed by 5 bases and the J gene end by 3 bases; junction bases not matched to a gene: 13. The CDR3 region is CASSPTLTSGTLTDTQYF. The CDR3 nucleotides are TGTGCCAGCAGTCCCACTCTGACTAGCGGGACTTTGACAGATACGCAGTATTTT.

This clonotype has at least ten counts. The chain is built from TRBV4-1 and TRBJ1-1; D unclear. The CDR3 contains 12 residues. Deletions cut 0 bases from V and 5 bases from J, with 4 bases between. The germline V gene has CDR1 MGHRA and CDR2 YSYEKL. CDR3 sequence reads: CASSQEWTEAFF. The CDR3 nucleotides read TGCGCCAGCAGCCAAGAGTGGACTGAAGCTTTCTTT.

This clonotype came up a few times. The V call is TRBV27, the J call TRBJ1-5; tentatively, D is TRBD1 (5 bases). The CDR3 length is 13 residues. Per the germline V gene, CDR1 is MNHEY and CDR2 is SMNVEV (reference sequence). The V gene lost 6 bases and the J gene lost 1 base, with 7 bases spanning the gap. CDR3 bases: TGTGCCAGCAGCCGGGACAGCAATCAGCCCCAGCATTTT. Protein sequence: CASSRDSNQPQHF.

The chain is built from TRBV27 and TRBJ2-7; 9 bases align to TRBD2. The V and J ends lost 5 bases and 4 bases, in that order; junction bases with no gene match: 9. CDR3 length: 15 amino acids. Germline V gene data show CDR1 as MNHEY and CDR2 as SMNVEV (reference sequence). CDR3 region: CASSLLAGATYEQYF. In nucleotides, the CDR3 is TGTGCCAGCAGTCTGTTAGCGGGAGCTACGTACGAGCAGTACTTC.

This chain links TRBV4-1 with TRBJ2-1; 8 bases line up with TRBD1. J gave up 7 bases and V 1 base, and 15 bases lay outside the gene matches. CDR1 is MGHRA, CDR2 YSYEKL, per germline. CDR3 length: 18 amino acids. The CDR3 coding sequence is TGCGCCAGCAGCCAAGCCCAAACAGGGGGAGGTAGGAATAATGAGCAGTTCTTC. It yields the protein CASSQAQTGGGRNNEQFF.

The chain has TRBV19 and TRBJ2-1; TRBD2 matches 9 bases. Germline V CDR1 and CDR2: LNHDA, SQIVND (reference sequence). Trimming took 3 bases from V and 6 from J; bases not matched to a gene: 6. The length of the CDR3 is 15 residues. The CDR3 DNA is TGTGCCAGTAGTATTATAGCGGGAGATATCAATGAGCAGTTCTTC. It codes for CASSIIAGDINEQFF. Full variable domain (missing parts from reference TRBV19 and TRBJ2-1): DGGITQSPKYLFRKEGQNVTLSCEQNLNHDAMYWYRQDPGQGLRLIYYSQIVNDFQKGDIAEGYSVSREKKESFPLTVTSAQKNPTAFYLCASSIIAGDINEQFFGPGTRLTVL.

At least ten counts were recorded for this clonotype. The J gene is TRBJ2-7, the V gene TRBV7-2; 7 nucleotides line up with TRBD1. This CDR3 contains 14 residues. Germline V CDR1 and CDR2: SGHTA, FQGNSA. V gave up 3 bases and J gave up 6 bases; unmatched junction bases: 8. The CDR3 nucleotides are TGTGCCAGCAGCTTCCCGACAGGGTTGAGCGAGCAGTACTTC. Translated, it gives CASSFPTGLSEQYF.

This clonotype was picked up many times. The chain links TRBV6-2 or TRBV6-3 to TRBJ1-5; D gene ambiguous. V lost 1 base to trimming and J lost 5 bases, with 21 bases between them. This CDR3 contains 18 residues. CDR1 and CDR2 (germline): MNHEY, SVGEGT. The CDR3 loop reads CASSYYRLNDILYQPQHF. The CDR3 DNA follows: TGTGCCAGCAGTTACTATCGTCTAAATGACATTCTTTATCAGCCCCAGCATTTT.

This clonotype occurred a few times. The V gene is TRBV25-1, the J gene TRBJ1-5; D gene unclear. CDR1 MGHDK and CDR2 SYGVNS come from the germline V gene. The CDR3 runs to 16 residues. Trimming left V 5 bases short and J 1 base short, with 15 bases between. The CDR3 spells CASSKGRTDSNQPQHF. The CDR3 DNA follows: TGTGCCAGCAGTAAAGGACGGACTGACAGCAATCAGCCCCAGCATTTT.

The rearrangement uses TRBV28 and TRBJ1-1; D remains ambiguous. V was clipped by 4 bases and J by 0 bases, with 12 bases between them. In germline, CDR1 is MDHEN, CDR2 SYDVKM. There are 15 residues in the CDR3. The CDR3 DNA is TGTGCCAGCAGTTATCGAACAGTGATGAACACTGAAGCTTTCTTT. The encoded protein is CASSYRTVMNTEAFF.

This chain connects TRBV28 to TRBJ1-6; TRBD1 matches at 8 bases. Germline trimming cut 4 bases from V and 9 bases from J; bases unmatched to any gene: 5. The CDR3 is made up of 14 amino acids. CDR1 is MDHEN, CDR2 SYDVKM, per germline. CDR3 DNA: TGTGCCAGCAGTTCCGGACAGGGAAGTTCACCCCTCCACTTT. It specifies CASSSGQGSSPLHF.

This clonotype appeared a few times. The chain carries TRBV27 and TRBJ1-5; D is unresolved. Trimming pared 1 base from V and 4 bases from J, leaving 5 bases between. The CDR3 spans 13 residues. Looked up from germline, CDR1 is MNHEY and CDR2 is SMNVEV (reference sequence). CDR3 sequence: CASSLWGNQPQHF. The CDR3 DNA reads TGTGCCAGCAGTTTATGGGGAAATCAGCCCCAGCATTTT.

This clonotype was seen a few times. This sequence joins TRBV2 and TRBJ2-1; the match to TRBD2 covers 7 bases. The CDR3 runs 13 residues. CDR1 SNHLY and CDR2 FYNNEI come from the germline V gene. Trimming removed 7 bases from V and 8 bases from J; junction bases left unmatched: 8. CDR3 sequence: CASNPAGFYEQFF. CDR3 sequence (DNA): TGTGCCAGCAACCCAGCGGGATTCTATGAGCAGTTCTTC.

V is TRBV24-1 and J is TRBJ2-1, with D tentatively TRBD2 (6 bases). The V end lost 5 bases, the J end lost 3 bases, and 16 bases lay between the germline ends. This CDR3 is 16 amino acids long. Germline V lookup: CDR1 KGHDR, CDR2 SFDVKD. CDR3 in amino acids: CATSAREEGVYNEQFF. As DNA, the CDR3 is TGTGCCACCAGTGCCCGCGAGGAGGGAGTCTACAATGAGCAGTTCTTC.

The sample holds many counts of this clonotype. The chain combines TRBV6-4 with TRBJ2-5; TRBD1 or TRBD2 may be the D gene (6 bases each). Trimming took off 2 bases at V and 3 bases at J, with 13 bases between the two ends. This CDR3 region has 15 residues. Looked up from germline, CDR1 is MRHNA and CDR2 is SNTAGT. DNA for the CDR3: TGTGCCAGCAGTGACGGGGGCGGAGGGGAAGAGACCCAGTACTTC. Protein: CASSDGGGGEETQYF.

In DNA form, the CDR3 reads TGTGCCAGCAGCCAAATGGCCGAGCAGTACTTC. Its translation is CASSQMAEQYF. This chain links TRBV14 with TRBJ2-7; D ambiguous. Trimming removed 2 bases from V and 6 bases from J, with 5 bases in between. This CDR3 spans 11 amino acids. Germline CDR1 reads SGHDN; CDR2 reads FVKESK.

The chain recombines TRBV25-1 with TRBJ2-7; TRBD1 matches at 9 bases. This CDR3 is 18 amino acids long. Germline values: CDR1 MGHDK, CDR2 SYGVNS. This chain's CDR3 is CAPIPPAGTGFVAYEQYF. The CDR3 nucleotides read TGTGCTCCAATTCCCCCAGCAGGGACAGGGTTTGTTGCCTACGAGCAGTACTTC.

The chain couples TRBV28 to TRBJ1-1; D not certain. The CDR3 extends over 15 amino acids. Trimming left V 5 bases short and J 0 bases short, with 13 bases between. Looked up from germline, CDR1 is MDHEN and CDR2 is SYDVKM. The CDR3 DNA is TGTGCCAGCAGTCGACGGGAACAGATGAACACTGAAGCTTTCTTT. Translation: CASSRREQMNTEAFF.

This chain links TRBV27 with TRBJ2-1, with a tentative D call TRBD1 (6 bases). V was cut by 6 bases and J by 0 bases, with 12 bases left in between. The CDR3 sequence is 15 residues long. From germline, CDR1 is MNHEY and CDR2 SMNVEV (reference sequence). The DNA for the CDR3 is TGTGCCAGCAGCAGGGGTTGGAGCTCCTACAATGAGCAGTTCTTC. Its translation: CASSRGWSSYNEQFF.

This sequence joins TRBV24-1 and TRBJ1-1; 8 bases agree with TRBD1. The CDR3 runs 13 residues. Germline-derived CDR1 and CDR2 are KGHDR and SFDVKD. The V gene end was trimmed by 7 bases and the J gene end by 5 bases; junction bases not matched to a gene: 5. The CDR3 DNA sequence: TGTGCCACCAGACAGGGGGAGGCGACTGAAGCTTTCTTT. This translates into CATRQGEATEAFF.

This clonotype was found a few times. Here the CDR3 reads CASSPRGDKKETQYF. CDR3 DNA sequence: TGTGCCAGCAGCCCCCGGGGGGATAAGAAGGAGACCCAGTACTTC. This chain links TRBV9 with TRBJ2-5; 7 bases agree with TRBD2. V was pared by 4 bases and J by 5 bases, with 11 bases of the junction left unmatched. Germline CDR1 is SGDLS and CDR2 is YYNGEE. The CDR3 spans 15 residues.

This clonotype was seen a handful of times. A junction boundary mismatches the germline segment, possibly from a read error. The chain uses TRBV19 and TRBJ2-4, with no clear D. CDR1 and CDR2 from the germline V gene are LNHDA and SQIVND (reference sequence). The CDR3 extends over 11 amino acids. The CDR3 DNA follows: TGTGCCAGTAGTATAGCGGCAGTAACGCACTTC. This gives the protein CASSIAAVTHF.

The J gene is TRBJ2-1, the V gene TRBV5-4, with D perhaps TRBD2 (5 bases). V lost 0 bases and J lost 9, with 19 bases in between. The CDR3 length is 16 residues. CDR1 is SGHNT, CDR2 YYREEE, per germline (reference sequence). The DNA of the CDR3 is TGTGCCAGCAGCTTGGGATGGAGCGTCGGGGTAGCTGAGCAGTTCTTC. This gives the protein CASSLGWSVGVAEQFF.

This clonotype was detected only a few times. V usage is TRBV13 and J usage is TRBJ2-2; perhaps TRBD1 as D (6 bases). Germline values: CDR1 PRHDT, CDR2 FYEKMQ (reference sequence). V was trimmed by 1 base and J by 5 bases, leaving 17 bases between them. This CDR3 spans 17 amino acids. The chain's CDR3 is CASSLESGAHPTGELFF. The CDR3 DNA sequence: TGTGCCAGCAGCTTAGAGTCAGGGGCCCATCCTACCGGGGAGCTGTTTTTT.

In this sample, this clonotype turned up a few times. This rearrangement joins TRBV6-5 to TRBJ1-1; D possibly corresponds to TRBD1 (6 bases). Germline CDR1 MNHEY, CDR2 SVGAGI. The CDR3 length is 14 residues. V lost 6 bases, J lost 1 base, and 12 bases lay in between. CDR3 residues: CASSYQGQNTEAFF. Here the CDR3 DNA reads TGTGCCAGCAGCTACCAGGGACAGAACACTGAAGCTTTCTTT.